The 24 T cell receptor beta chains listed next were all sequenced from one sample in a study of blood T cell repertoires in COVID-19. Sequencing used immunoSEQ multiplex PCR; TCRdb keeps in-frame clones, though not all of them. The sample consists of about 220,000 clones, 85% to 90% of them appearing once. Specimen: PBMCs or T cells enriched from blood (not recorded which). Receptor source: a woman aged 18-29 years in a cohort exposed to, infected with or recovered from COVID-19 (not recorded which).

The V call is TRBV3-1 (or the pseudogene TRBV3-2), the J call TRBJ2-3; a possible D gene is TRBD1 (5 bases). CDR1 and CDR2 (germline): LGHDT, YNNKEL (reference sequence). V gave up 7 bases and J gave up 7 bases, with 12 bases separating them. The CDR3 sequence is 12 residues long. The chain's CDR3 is CASTGWQNTQYF. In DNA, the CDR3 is TGTGCCAGCACAGGGTGGCAGAATACGCAGTATTTT.

The DNA for the CDR3 is TGTGCCAGTAGTGACCGGGTCCGATATAATTCACCCCTCCACTTT. The encoded protein is CASSDRVRYNSPLHF. V gene TRBV19 combines with J gene TRBJ1-6; D not certain. Trimming took 5 bases from V and 4 from J, leaving 12 bases between them. The CDR3 runs 15 residues. Germline CDR1 LNHDA, CDR2 SQIVND (reference sequence).

The CDR3 coding sequence is TGTGCCAGCTCCTGGGGGGCAACTAATGAAAAACTGTTTTTT. Translating it yields CASSWGATNEKLFF. The genes are TRBV5-4 and TRBJ1-4; D is perhaps TRBD1 (5 bases). CDR1 and CDR2 from the germline V gene are SGHNT and YYREEE (reference sequence). Between the trimmed V and J ends, which lost 7 bases and 0 bases, there was a span of 10 bases. This CDR3 is 14 amino acids long.

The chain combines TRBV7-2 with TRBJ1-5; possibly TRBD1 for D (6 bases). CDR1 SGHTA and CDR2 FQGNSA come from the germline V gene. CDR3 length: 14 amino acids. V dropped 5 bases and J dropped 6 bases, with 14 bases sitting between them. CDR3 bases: TGTGCCAGCAGCCGTACAGGGATAGGTCAGCCCCAGCATTTT. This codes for CASSRTGIGQPQHF.

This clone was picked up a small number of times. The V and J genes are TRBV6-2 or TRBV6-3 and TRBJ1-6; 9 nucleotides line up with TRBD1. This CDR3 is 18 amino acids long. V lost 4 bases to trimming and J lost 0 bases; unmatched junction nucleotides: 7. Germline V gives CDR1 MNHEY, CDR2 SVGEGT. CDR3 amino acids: CASSFPGQGSSYNSPLHF. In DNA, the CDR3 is TGTGCCAGCAGTTTCCCGGGACAGGGTAGCTCCTATAATTCACCCCTCCACTTT.

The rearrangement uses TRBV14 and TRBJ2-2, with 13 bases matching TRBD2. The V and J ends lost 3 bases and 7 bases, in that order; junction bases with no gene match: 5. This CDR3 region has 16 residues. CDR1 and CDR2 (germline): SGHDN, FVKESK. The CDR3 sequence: CASSHAGLAGFGELFF. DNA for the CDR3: TGTGCCAGCAGCCACGCGGGACTAGCGGGATTCGGGGAGCTGTTTTTT. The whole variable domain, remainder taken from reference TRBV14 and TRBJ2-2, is EAGVTQFPSHSVIEKGQTVTLRCDPISGHDNLYWYRRVMGKEIKFLLHFVKESKQDESGMPNNRFLAERTGGTYSTLKVQPAELEDSGVYFCASSHAGLAGFGELFFGEGSRLTVL.

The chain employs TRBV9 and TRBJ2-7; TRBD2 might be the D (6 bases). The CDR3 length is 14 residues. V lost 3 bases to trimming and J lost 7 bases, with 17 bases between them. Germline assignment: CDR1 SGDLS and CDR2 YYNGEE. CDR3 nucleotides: TGTGCCAGCAGCGGATCGGGACTTCTGGGGGAGCAGTACTTC. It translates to CASSGSGLLGEQYF.

Here the CDR3 DNA reads TGTGCCAGCAGTTGGTTTGGAGGGGAAGCCAAAAACATTCAGTACTTC. Amino acids: CASSWFGGEAKNIQYF. The chain employs TRBV28 and TRBJ2-4, with a weak D call TRBD2 (6 bases). CDR3 length equals 16 residues. CDR1 is MDHEN, CDR2 SYDVKM, per germline. The ends were cut back, 4 bases at V and 0 bases at J, with 13 bases in the middle.

The chain's CDR3 is CATSDPLGGRESNYGYTF. DNA of the CDR3: TGTGCCACCAGTGATCCCCTAGGAGGGCGAGAATCTAACTATGGCTACACCTTC. This chain connects TRBV24-1 to TRBJ1-2; D is unclear. The germline CDR1 and CDR2 sequences are KGHDR and SFDVKD. CDR3 length equals 18 residues. With 3 bases removed from V and 0 bases from J, the gap between germline ends came to 19 bases.

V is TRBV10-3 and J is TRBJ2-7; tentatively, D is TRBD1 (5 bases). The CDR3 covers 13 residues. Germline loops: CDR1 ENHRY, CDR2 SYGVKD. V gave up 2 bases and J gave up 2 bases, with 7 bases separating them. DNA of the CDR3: TGTGCCATCAGTGAGAGACAGCCCTACGAGCAGTACTTC. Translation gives CAISERQPYEQYF.

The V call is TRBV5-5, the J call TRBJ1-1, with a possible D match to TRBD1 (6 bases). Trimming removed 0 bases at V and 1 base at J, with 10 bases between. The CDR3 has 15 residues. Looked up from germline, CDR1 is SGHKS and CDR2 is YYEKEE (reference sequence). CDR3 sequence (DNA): TGTGCCAGCAGCTTGGGTGGGACACCGAACACTGAAGCTTTCTTT. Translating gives CASSLGGTPNTEAFF.

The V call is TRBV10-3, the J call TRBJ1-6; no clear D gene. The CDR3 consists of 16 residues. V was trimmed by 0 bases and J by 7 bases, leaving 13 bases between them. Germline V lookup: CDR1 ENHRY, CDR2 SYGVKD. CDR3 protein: CAISESPLRLNSPLHF. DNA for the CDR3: TGTGCCATCAGTGAGTCACCACTTAGACTGAATTCACCCCTCCACTTT.

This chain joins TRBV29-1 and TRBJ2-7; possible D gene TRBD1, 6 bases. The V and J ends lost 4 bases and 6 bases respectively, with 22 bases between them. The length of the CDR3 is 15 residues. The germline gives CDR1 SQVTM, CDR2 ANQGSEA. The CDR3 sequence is CSVGPYRGRGGEQYF. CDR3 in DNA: TGCAGCGTTGGACCCTACCGGGGCAGGGGCGGCGAGCAGTACTTC.

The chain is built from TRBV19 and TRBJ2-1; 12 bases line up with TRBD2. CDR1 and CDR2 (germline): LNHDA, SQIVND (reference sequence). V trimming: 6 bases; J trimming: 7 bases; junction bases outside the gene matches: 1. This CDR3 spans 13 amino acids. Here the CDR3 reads CASRTSGGNEQFF. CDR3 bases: TGTGCCAGTAGAACTAGCGGGGGGAATGAGCAGTTCTTC.

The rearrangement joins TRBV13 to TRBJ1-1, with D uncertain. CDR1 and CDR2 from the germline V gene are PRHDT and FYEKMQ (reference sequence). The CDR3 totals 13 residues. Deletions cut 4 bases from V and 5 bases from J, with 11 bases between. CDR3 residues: CASSSVFGTEAFF. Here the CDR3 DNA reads TGTGCCAGCAGCTCTGTTTTCGGGACTGAAGCTTTCTTT. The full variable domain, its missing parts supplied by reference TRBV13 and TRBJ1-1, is AAGVIQSPRHLIKEKRETATLKCYPIPRHDTVYWYQQGPGQDPQFLISFYEKMQSDKGSIPDRFSAQQFSDYHSELNMSSLELGDSALYFCASSSVFGTEAFFGQGTRLTVV.

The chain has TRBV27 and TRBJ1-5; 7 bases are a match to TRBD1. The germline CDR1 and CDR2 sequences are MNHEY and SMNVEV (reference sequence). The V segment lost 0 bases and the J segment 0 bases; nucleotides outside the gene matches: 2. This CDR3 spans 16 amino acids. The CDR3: CASSLSGTASNQPQHF. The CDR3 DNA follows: TGTGCCAGCAGTTTATCCGGGACAGCTAGCAATCAGCCCCAGCATTTT.

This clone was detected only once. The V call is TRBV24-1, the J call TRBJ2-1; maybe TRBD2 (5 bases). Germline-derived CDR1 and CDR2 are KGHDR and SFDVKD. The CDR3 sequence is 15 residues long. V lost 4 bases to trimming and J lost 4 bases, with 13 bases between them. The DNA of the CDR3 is TGTGCCACCAGTGACTCGGTGGGAGAGTACAATGAGCAGTTCTTC. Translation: CATSDSVGEYNEQFF.

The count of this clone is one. CDR3 region: CASSLLGGRGDNEQFF. The CDR3 coding sequence is TGTGCCAGCAGCTTATTGGGGGGACGGGGGGACAATGAGCAGTTCTTC. This rearrangement joins TRBV7-8 to TRBJ2-1, with TRBD2 identical over 7 bases. The junction had 9 bases not matched to a gene; V was cut back by 2 bases and J by 5 bases. Per the germline V gene, CDR1 is SGHVS and CDR2 is FQNEAQ. This CDR3 has 16 residues. Based on the CDR3 plus reference TRBV7-8 and TRBJ2-1, the full variable domain is GAGVSQSPRYKVAKRGQDVALRCDPISGHVSLFWYQQALGQGPEFLTYFQNEAQLDKSGLPSDRFFAERPEGSVSTLKIQRTQQEDSAVYLCASSLLGGRGDNEQFFGPGTRLTVL.

CDR3 region: CASSTTNTDTQYF. CDR3 DNA sequence: TGTGCCAGCAGTACAACGAACACAGATACGCAGTATTTT. The chain employs TRBV27 and TRBJ2-3; no definite D call. CDR3 length: 13 residues. The V end lost 5 bases, the J end lost 2 bases, and 8 bases lay between the germline ends. Germline CDR1 reads MNHEY; CDR2 reads SMNVEV (reference sequence).

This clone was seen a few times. The CDR3 region has the DNA TGTGCCAGCAGTTTACGTAGCGGGAATTCATTGTACGAGCAGTACTTC. This gives the protein CASSLRSGNSLYEQYF. The genes are TRBV27 and TRBJ2-7; 8 bases align to TRBD2. After removal of 2 bases from V and 4 bases from J, the junction contained 10 bases not matched to a gene. The germline CDR1 and CDR2 sequences are MNHEY and SMNVEV (reference sequence). The CDR3 spans 16 residues.

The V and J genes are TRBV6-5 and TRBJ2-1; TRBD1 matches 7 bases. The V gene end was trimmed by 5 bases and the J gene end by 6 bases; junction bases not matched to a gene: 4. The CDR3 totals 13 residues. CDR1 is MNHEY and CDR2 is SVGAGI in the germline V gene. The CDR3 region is CASSRQGTNEQFF. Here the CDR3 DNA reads TGTGCCAGCAGTCGACAGGGTACCAATGAGCAGTTCTTC.

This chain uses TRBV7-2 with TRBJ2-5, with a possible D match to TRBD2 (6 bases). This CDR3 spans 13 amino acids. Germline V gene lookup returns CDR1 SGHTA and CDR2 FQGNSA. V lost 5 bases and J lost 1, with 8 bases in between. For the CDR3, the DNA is TGTGCCAGCAGCCGGGACTTCCAAGAGACCCAGTACTTC. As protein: CASSRDFQETQYF.

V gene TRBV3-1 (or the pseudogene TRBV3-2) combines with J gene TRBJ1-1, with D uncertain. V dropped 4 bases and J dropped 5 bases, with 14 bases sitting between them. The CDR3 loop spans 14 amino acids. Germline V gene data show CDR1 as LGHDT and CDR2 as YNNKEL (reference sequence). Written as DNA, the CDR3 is TGTGCCAGCAGCCGGAGCCGGATCGGGACTGAAGCTTTCTTT. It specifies CASSRSRIGTEAFF.

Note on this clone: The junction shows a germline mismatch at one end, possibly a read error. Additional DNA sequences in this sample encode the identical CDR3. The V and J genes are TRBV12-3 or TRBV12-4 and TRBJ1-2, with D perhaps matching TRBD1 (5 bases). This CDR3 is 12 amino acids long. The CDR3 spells CASSFGDYGYTF. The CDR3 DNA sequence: TGTGCCAGCAGTTTCGGGGACTACGGCTACACCTTC.